This paragraph covers one T cell receptor beta chain sequence. Its antigen remains unidentified. The entry originates in a study of CD8+ T cells in alopecia areata. Study summary: Tofacitinib continued for 6 to 18 months and was then withheld for 6 months. General study points: Sequencing of scalp samples also includes resident alphabeta T cells from normal skin.

Trimming removed 4 bases at V and 1 base at J, with 10 bases between. Germline-derived CDR1 and CDR2 are MGHRA and YSYEKL. The CDR3 has 14 residues. Those with alopecia areata gave lesional scalp punch biopsies and peripheral blood. Sorting of PBMCs yielded the CD4+ and CD8+ T cells. RNA, once extracted, was reverse transcribed into cDNA for use as the sequencing template. Data came from immunoSEQ multiplex PCR; TCRdb stores just in-frame clones and leaves some out. The repertoire includes approximately 89,000 clones, over 40% of them detected once, and approximately 0.79% sits in the top ten. The sequenced sample consisted of CD4+ T cells sorted from blood. The sequence derives from a human donor with alopecia areata. The chain is built from TRBV4-1 and TRBJ1-1; D possibly corresponds to TRBD1 (6 bases). The CDR3 protein is CASSRTVANTEAFF. CDR3 nucleotide sequence: TGCGCCAGCAGCCGGACAGTTGCGAACACTGAAGCTTTCTTT.